This paragraph covers one T cell receptor (beta chain) sequence. Its antigen is unknown. 5'RACE with constant-segment primers yielded barcoded, UMI-tagged TCR alpha and TCR beta cDNA libraries. Via MiXCR, TCRdb re-called the 5' RACE reads, giving one row per CDR3 protein. In the table there are roughly 170,000 distinct CDR3 sequences, 18% of which are singletons. The record originates from a study of T-cell memory formation after mild COVID-19. Background on the study: The study found TCR clusters largely donor specific. The study's findings and limits: Contracting clones from day 15 to 85 had balanced CD4/CD8; later expanders favoured CD4+. Shrinking CD4+ clones were chiefly CM and EM; CD8+ ones were chiefly EMRA.

The CDR3 sequence is 17 residues long. The germline gives CDR1 MGHRA, CDR2 YSYEKL. V lost 4 bases to trimming and J lost 4 bases, with 20 bases between them. The V and J genes are TRBV4-1 and TRBJ1-3, with D tentatively TRBD1 (5 bases). The receptor's source is a man aged 18 to 29 who had mild COVID-19 (a few samples of this study predate the infection). Cell type and time point are not known. Sequenced: PBMCs or a T cell subset sorted from them (not recorded which). The CDR3 DNA reads as TGCGCCAGCAGCCGGGCAGGGCTAATACTACGCGGAAACACCATATATTTT. This translates into CASSRAGLILRGNTIYF.